This entry lists 5 T cell receptor beta chains sequenced from one sample in a study of shared clonotypes between healthy human individuals. The assay was immunoSEQ multiplex PCR, and TCRdb's table has in-frame clones only and misses some. The sample includes over 2 million clones, approximately 90% of them seen just once. Sequencing was performed on naive CD4+ T cells from PBMCs. Subset in this sample: CD45RA+ positively selected. These receptors came from a man aged 18 to 29 in good health. Some clones in this sample may be carry-over from other donors' samples.

The chain carries TRBV4-1 and TRBJ1-5; 8 bases are shared with TRBD1. The CDR3 runs to 18 residues. Germline V gene data show CDR1 as MGHRA and CDR2 as YSYEKL. J gave up 4 bases and V 4 bases, and 15 bases lay outside the gene matches. This chain's CDR3 is CASSLRTGLPINNQPQHF. CDR3 DNA: TGCGCCAGCAGCCTCCGGACAGGGTTACCCATAAATAATCAGCCCCAGCATTTT.

The chain is built from TRBV6-1 and TRBJ2-7; D not resolved. The CDR3 has 14 amino acids. Germline-derived CDR1 and CDR2 are MNHNS and SASEGT. V shed 2 bases and J shed 3 bases, with 11 bases lying between them. The CDR3 is CASSELGSYYEQYF. Here the CDR3 DNA reads TGTGCCAGCAGTGAATTGGGGTCCTACTACGAGCAGTACTTC.

V usage is TRBV6-6 and J usage is TRBJ1-1, with TRBD1 matching 7 bases. The CDR3 is 13 residues long. The germline V gene has CDR1 MNHNY and CDR2 SVGAGI (reference sequence). The V and J ends lost 7 bases and 2 bases, in that order; junction bases with no gene match: 4. The chain's CDR3 is CASIHRGNTEAFF. CDR3 bases: TGTGCCAGCATCCACAGGGGAAACACTGAAGCTTTCTTT.

The chain recombines TRBV30 with TRBJ1-5; the D gene is possibly TRBD1 (5 bases). The V gene lost 3 bases and the J gene lost 1 base, with 16 bases spanning the gap. The V gene's germline CDR1 is GTSNPN and CDR2 SVGIG (reference sequence). The CDR3 runs 16 residues. The CDR3 loop is CAWRTRTGESNQPQHF. In nucleotides, the CDR3 is TGTGCCTGGAGAACACGGACGGGGGAGAGCAATCAGCCCCAGCATTTT.

V is TRBV14 and J is TRBJ2-3; no clear D. The CDR3 is 14 residues long. Germline values: CDR1 SGHDN, CDR2 FVKESK. V was pared by 4 bases and J by 3 bases, with 11 bases between. The CDR3 nucleotides are TGTGCCAGCAGCCCTTTCGGACGGACAGATACGCAGTATTTT. Translating gives CASSPFGRTDTQYF. The full variable domain, in which reference TRBV14 and TRBJ2-3 provide the parts outside the CDR3, is EAGVTQFPSHSVIEKGQTVTLRCDPISGHDNLYWYRRVMGKEIKFLLHFVKESKQDESGMPNNRFLAERTGGTYSTLKVQPAELEDSGVYFCASSPFGRTDTQYFGPGTRLTVL.